These 18 T cell receptor beta chains were sequenced from one sample in a study of blood T cell repertoires in COVID-19 (dated by TCRdb to 2020 to 2022). The library came from the immunoSEQ multiplex PCR assay. TCRdb re-hosts the immuneACCESS table, in-frame sequences only. Its copies lack some clones; in the studies checked, an unresolved V gene accounts for under half of them, and the cause for the rest is not known. Across this sample there are some 670,000 clones, with 70% to 90% seen only once. Jointly, the top ten make up approximately 0.3% of the sample. The specimen was peripheral blood. The receptors derive from a woman aged 18-29 years with acute or convalescent COVID-19.

CDR3 residues: CASSLVGRYGYTF. The CDR3 coding sequence is TGTGCCAGCAGCTTGGTAGGGAGGTATGGCTACACCTTC. The J gene is TRBJ1-2, the V gene TRBV5-6; no definite D call. Germline V CDR1 and CDR2: SGHDT, YYEEEE. The CDR3 runs 13 residues. V lost 0 bases to trimming and J lost 5 bases, with 8 bases between them.

The CDR3 DNA sequence: TGTGCCAGCAGCCCTAGCGGGGGAGGGGTAAATAATGAGCAGTTCTTC. Its protein is CASSPSGGGVNNEQFF. This chain links TRBV4-2 with TRBJ2-1; 10 bases are a match to TRBD2. The CDR3 extends over 16 amino acids. Unmatched junction bases numbered 10, after V lost 4 bases and J lost 7 bases. Germline CDR1 reads LGHNA; CDR2 reads YNFKEQ.

This clone was seen a handful of times. This chain joins TRBV4-1 and TRBJ2-7; 11 positions match TRBD2. The germline V gene has CDR1 MGHRA and CDR2 YSYEKL. The CDR3 totals 16 residues. Losses at the gene ends were 2 bases for V and 5 bases for J; bases not matched to a gene: 8. The CDR3 DNA reads TGCGCCAGCAGCCAACCCGGTCTAGCGGGGGGAGACGAGCAGTACTTC. It translates to CASSQPGLAGGDEQYF.

The V and J genes are TRBV18 and TRBJ2-2; possibly TRBD1 for D (5 bases). This CDR3 contains 15 residues. The V gene's germline CDR1 is KGHSH and CDR2 LQKENI. V was trimmed by 4 bases and J by 2 bases, leaving 11 bases between them. CDR3 sequence: CASSLSDTNTGELFF. In DNA form, the CDR3 reads TGTGCCAGCTCACTATCGGACACCAACACCGGGGAGCTGTTTTTT.

The chain recombines TRBV7-9 with TRBJ2-7; perhaps TRBD2 as D (5 bases). V was clipped by 4 bases and J by 1 base, with 17 bases between them. The CDR3 is 16 amino acids. Germline CDR1 SEHNR, CDR2 FQNEAQ (reference sequence). CDR3 coding DNA: TGTGCCAGCAGCTCGGGGTCGCCGGGGATTTCCTACGAGCAGTACTTC. It encodes CASSSGSPGISYEQYF. The entire variable domain, with the rest obtained from reference TRBV7-9 and TRBJ2-7, is as follows: DTGVSQNPRHKITKRGQNVTFRCDPISEHNRLYWYRQTLGQGPEFLTYFQNEAQLEKSRLLSDRFSAERPKGSFSTLEIQRTEQGDSAMYLCASSSGSPGISYEQYFGPGTRLTVT.

This clone was observed a single time. V and J are TRBV5-4 and TRBJ1-2; TRBD1 matches 7 bases. CDR1 and CDR2 from the germline V gene are SGHNT and YYREEE (reference sequence). The J segment lost 2 bases and the V segment lost 3 bases, leaving 10 bases of the junction unmatched. This CDR3 has 16 amino acids. Here the CDR3 reads CASSSTIGQANYGYTF. CDR3 nucleotides: TGTGCCAGCAGCTCTACAATCGGACAGGCCAACTATGGCTACACCTTC.

CDR3 sequence (DNA): TGTGCCAGTGCGCCCGGGGGGCCACCCTTAGCAGATACGCAGTATTTT. As protein: CASAPGGPPLADTQYF. The rearrangement uses TRBV19 and TRBJ2-3; D might be TRBD2 (7 bases). The germline V gene encodes CDR1 LNHDA and CDR2 SQIVND (reference sequence). This CDR3 spans 16 amino acids. With 8 bases removed from V and 4 bases from J, the gap between germline ends came to 22 bases.

This chain joins TRBV14 and TRBJ2-3; TRBD2 might be the D (7 bases). CDR3 length equals 20 residues. Germline assignment: CDR1 SGHDN and CDR2 FVKESK. The V end lost 0 bases, the J end lost 8 bases, and 30 bases lay between the germline ends. CDR3 in amino acids: CASSQDEGRLRGRVWGTQYF. The CDR3 coding sequence is TGTGCCAGCAGCCAAGATGAAGGTCGTTTGAGGGGGAGGGTTTGGGGTACGCAGTATTTT.

The chain uses TRBV5-1 and TRBJ1-1, with D possibly matching TRBD1 (6 bases). Trimming cost V 4 bases and J 2 bases, with 21 bases left between them. Germline values: CDR1 SGHRS, CDR2 YFSETQ. The CDR3 length is 17 residues. The CDR3 nucleotides read TGCGCCAGCAGCCTCCCACAGGGTCCAGGTGGAAACACTGAAGCTTTCTTT. This codes for CASSLPQGPGGNTEAFF.

The chain joins TRBV7-3 to TRBJ2-1, with a weak D call TRBD2 (5 bases). This CDR3 spans 17 amino acids. Germline-derived CDR1 and CDR2 are SGHTA and FQGTGA. V was trimmed by 1 base and J by 2 bases, leaving 15 bases between them. This chain's CDR3 is CASSLRVEAAPYNEQFF. The DNA for the CDR3 is TGTGCCAGCAGCTTAAGGGTAGAAGCGGCCCCCTACAATGAGCAGTTCTTC.

The CDR3, as DNA: TGTGCCAGCTCACCACCTAGTGGAAACACCATATATTTT. Amino acid sequence: CASSPPSGNTIYF. V gene TRBV18 combines with J gene TRBJ1-3; D is unclear. Trimming cost V 0 bases and J 3 bases, with 3 bases left between them. CDR3 length: 13 amino acids. Germline lookup yields CDR1 KGHSH and CDR2 LQKENI.

The genes are TRBV3-1 (or the pseudogene TRBV3-2) and TRBJ1-6, with 10 bases matching TRBD1. Germline V gene sequence: CDR1 LGHDT, CDR2 YNNKEL (reference sequence). This CDR3 has 14 amino acids. The J segment lost 14 bases and the V segment lost 3 bases, leaving 7 bases of the junction unmatched. The CDR3: CASSHRTGGLALHF. CDR3 coding DNA: TGTGCCAGCAGCCACAGGACAGGGGGATTAGCCCTCCACTTT.

J is TRBJ2-5 and V is TRBV12-5, with 7 bases aligning to TRBD1. CDR1 is LGHNT, CDR2 FRNRAP, per germline. With 6 bases clipped from V and 5 bases from J, the junction kept 3 bases outside the gene matches. The CDR3 covers 12 residues. The CDR3 DNA reads as TGTGCTAGTGGCACGACAGGGGAGACCCAGTACTTC. It specifies CASGTTGETQYF.

V is TRBV4-1 and J is TRBJ2-7, with TRBD2 identical over 8 bases. Trimming removed 1 base from V and 4 bases from J; junction bases left unmatched: 6. Germline CDR1 and CDR2: MGHRA and YSYEKL. CDR3 length equals 15 residues. Here the CDR3 DNA reads TGCGCCAGCAGCCAAGTGTCCACGGGGGGGTACGAGCAGTACTTC. Translated, it gives CASSQVSTGGYEQYF.

The chain couples TRBV9 to TRBJ1-1, with 10 positions matching TRBD1. CDR3 length: 16 amino acids. V was pared by 2 bases and J by 0 bases, with 4 bases of the junction left unmatched. CDR1 and CDR2 (germline): SGDLS, YYNGEE. The CDR3 nucleotides read TGTGCCAGCAGCGTCCGACAGGGGGCATTGAACACTGAAGCTTTCTTT. Protein sequence: CASSVRQGALNTEAFF. Looking up the rest from reference TRBV9 and TRBJ1-1 gives the full variable domain: DSGVTQTPKHLITATGQRVTLRCSPRSGDLSVYWYQQSLDQGLQFLIQYYNGEERAKGNILERFSAQQFPDLHSELNLSSLELGDSALYFCASSVRQGALNTEAFFGQGTRLTVV.

The rearrangement uses TRBV19 and TRBJ1-1; weak D call: TRBD1 (5 bases). The germline V gene encodes CDR1 LNHDA and CDR2 SQIVND (reference sequence). CDR3 length: 9 residues. V was shortened by 10 bases and J by 14 bases, with 14 bases between the two germline ends. DNA for the CDR3: TGTGCCACTGGGGCAGTTCAATTCTTT. Translation: CATGAVQFF.

The chain is built from TRBV19 and TRBJ1-2, with TRBD1 matching over 7 bases. CDR1 LNHDA and CDR2 SQIVND come from the germline V gene (reference sequence). The J segment lost 5 bases and the V segment lost 8 bases, leaving 20 bases of the junction unmatched. The CDR3 extends over 17 amino acids. The CDR3 DNA reads TGTGCCAGTGGCGGTGAAGGGGGCTCAGCAGAATTATATGGCTACACCTTC. Its translation: CASGGEGGSAELYGYTF.

The rearrangement links TRBV5-1 to TRBJ1-1, with 7 positions matching TRBD1. Germline trimming cut 2 bases from V and 7 bases from J; bases unmatched to any gene: 5. CDR3 length equals 13 residues. Per germline, CDR1 SGHRS and CDR2 YFSETQ. The CDR3 here is CASSLTGVGEAFF. Written as DNA, the CDR3 is TGCGCCAGCAGCTTAACAGGGGTGGGTGAAGCTTTCTTT.